This passage covers 19 T cell receptor beta chains from one sample sequenced in a study of T-cell reconstitution after alpha-beta-depleted transplantation in children. The TCRbeta library was prepared with unique molecular identifiers. TCRdb reprocessed the PCR reads via MiXCR and lists one record per CDR3 protein. The sample carries a few hundred thousand distinct CDR3 sequences, more than 20% recorded once. The specimen comprised PBMCs, sampled before TCRalphabeta/CD19-depleted stem cell transplant. Receptors originate from a boy under two years old with Wiskott-Aldrich syndrome, due to receive a stem cell transplant.

The chain employs TRBV15 and TRBJ2-4; TRBD2 might be the D (7 bases). Germline V gene data show CDR1 as LNHNV and CDR2 as YYDKDF (reference sequence). There are 17 residues in the CDR3. V lost 9 bases and J 3 bases, leaving 24 bases between the germline ends. The CDR3 bases are TGTGCCACTCAGACCCTCGAACAGGGAGGGGGCAAAAACATTCAGTACTTC. It encodes CATQTLEQGGGKNIQYF.

The rearrangement joins TRBV20-1 to TRBJ1-1; D is perhaps TRBD1 (5 bases). Trimming pared 5 bases from V and 3 bases from J, leaving 10 bases between. The CDR3 is 12 amino acids. The germline V gene has CDR1 DFQATT and CDR2 SNEGSKA (reference sequence). The CDR3 loop is CSARGDDTEAFF. CDR3 nucleotide sequence: TGCAGTGCTCGGGGGGATGACACTGAAGCTTTCTTT.

This chain uses TRBV5-1 with TRBJ2-1; 9 bases are a match to TRBD1. Germline CDR1 SGHRS, CDR2 YFSETQ. The CDR3 runs 14 residues. The V segment lost 3 bases and the J segment 2 bases; nucleotides outside the gene matches: 0. The DNA of the CDR3 is TGCGCCAGCAGCTGGGACAGGGCCTACAATGAGCAGTTCTTC. Its protein product is CASSWDRAYNEQFF.

The table lists this clonotype with a few counts. The genes are TRBV24-1 and TRBJ2-7; D remains ambiguous. Germline assignment: CDR1 KGHDR and CDR2 SFDVKD. The V end was cut by 7 bases, the J end by 3 bases, with 6 bases between. The CDR3 runs to 11 residues. CDR3 coding DNA: TGTGCCACCAGCGGCGGCTACGAGCAGTACTTC. This translates into CATSGGYEQYF.

This clonotype was found a few times. This rearrangement joins TRBV5-1 to TRBJ2-7; D might be TRBD2 (6 bases). The CDR3 covers 15 residues. The V and J ends lost 1 base and 3 bases respectively, with 14 bases between them. Germline V gene data show CDR1 as SGHRS and CDR2 as YFSETQ. The DNA for the CDR3 is TGCGCCAGCAGCTTGAGGGAGCGGGCATACTACGAGCAGTACTTC. This encodes CASSLRERAYYEQYF.

There are a few counts of this clonotype. This chain links TRBV12-3 or TRBV12-4 with TRBJ1-3; D is ambiguous. There are 15 residues in the CDR3. Trimming stripped 0 bases from V and 4 bases from J, with 10 bases between. CDR3 amino acids: CASSLAATHGNTIYF. The DNA of the CDR3 is TGTGCCAGCAGTTTAGCGGCGACCCACGGAAACACCATATATTTT.

The J gene is TRBJ1-2, the V gene TRBV29-1; D might be TRBD1 (5 bases). The CDR3 sequence is 12 residues long. V shed 4 bases and J shed 2 bases, with 8 bases lying between them. The germline CDR1 and CDR2 sequences are SQVTM and ANQGSEA. The CDR3 bases are TGCAGCGTTGTGACAGTGAACTATGGCTACACCTTC. Its protein is CSVVTVNYGYTF.

CDR3 DNA sequence: TGTGCCAGCAGTTTCGCGGGGGGCGAGCAGTTCTTC. As protein: CASSFAGGEQFF. This chain connects TRBV28 to TRBJ2-1; 8 bases are a match to TRBD2. This CDR3 is 12 amino acids long. Germline CDR1 is MDHEN and CDR2 is SYDVKM. The V segment lost 3 bases and the J segment 10 bases; nucleotides outside the gene matches: 2.

V usage is TRBV2 and J usage is TRBJ1-6, with D possibly TRBD1 on 5 matching bases. Germline V CDR1 and CDR2: SNHLY, FYNNEI. Trimming cost V 8 bases and J 7 bases, with 15 bases left between them. This CDR3 is built from 14 residues. CDR3 in amino acids: CASVSGGKNSPLHF. The CDR3 nucleotides read TGTGCCAGCGTCTCGGGGGGGAAAAATTCACCCCTCCACTTT.

CDR3 loop: CATSDSGAVEYEQYF. CDR3 coding DNA: TGTGCCACCAGTGATTCAGGTGCAGTGGAATACGAGCAGTACTTC. This sequence joins TRBV24-1 and TRBJ2-7, with D unclear. Between the trimmed V and J ends, which lost 2 bases and 4 bases, there was a span of 14 bases. There are 15 residues in the CDR3. Germline V gives CDR1 KGHDR, CDR2 SFDVKD.

This clonotype was picked up a small number of times. In DNA form, the CDR3 reads TGTGCCAGCAGTTTACTTGGCGGGAGCAACACCGGGGAGCTGTTTTTT. Protein: CASSLLGGSNTGELFF. This rearrangement joins TRBV12-3 or TRBV12-4 to TRBJ2-2; TRBD2 aligns across 7 bases. The trim removed 2 bases at V and 2 bases at J, leaving 5 bases unmatched. The CDR3 is 16 amino acids.

This clonotype appeared a few times. This chain joins TRBV20-1 and TRBJ2-1; D is uncertain. The V and J ends lost 4 bases and 6 bases respectively, with 16 bases between them. Germline CDR1 reads DFQATT; CDR2 reads SNEGSKA (reference sequence). This CDR3 has 14 residues. The CDR3 spells CSATPPIPGNEQFF. Written as DNA, the CDR3 is TGCAGTGCTACTCCCCCGATCCCCGGCAATGAGCAGTTCTTC.

The V and J genes are TRBV12-3 or TRBV12-4 and TRBJ2-2; TRBD1 matches 8 bases. CDR3 length equals 15 residues. V lost 6 bases and J lost 0; bases outside the gene matches: 3. CDR3 DNA: TGTGCCAGCAGGCCAGGGGGCGCGAACACCGGGGAGCTGTTTTTT. Its translation is CASRPGGANTGELFF.

This clonotype was counted between two and nine times. The genes are TRBV6-1 and TRBJ1-5; 10 bases line up with TRBD1. CDR3 length equals 17 residues. Per germline, CDR1 MNHNS and CDR2 SASEGT. J was trimmed by 0 bases and V by 5 bases; bases with no gene match: 7. Here the CDR3 reads CASSPTGGPYSNQPQHF. CDR3 in DNA: TGTGCCAGCAGTCCGACAGGGGGCCCATATAGCAATCAGCCCCAGCATTTT.

This clonotype was found a few times. CDR3 region: CASSQDATGPSYEQYF. CDR3 nucleotides: TGTGCCAGCAGCCAAGATGCAACGGGCCCCTCCTACGAGCAGTACTTC. V is TRBV4-2 and J is TRBJ2-7; D unclear. The CDR3 is made up of 16 amino acids. Germline assignment: CDR1 LGHNA and CDR2 YNFKEQ. The V gene lost 0 bases and the J gene lost 0 bases, with 12 bases spanning the gap.

This clonotype was picked up many times. The gene calls are TRBV5-1 and TRBJ2-1; no firm D call. This CDR3 is built from 14 residues. V lost 0 bases to trimming and J lost 3 bases, with 7 bases between them. Germline V gene sequence: CDR1 SGHRS, CDR2 YFSETQ. CDR3 in amino acids: CASSLDGSYNEQFF. CDR3 nucleotides: TGCGCCAGCAGCTTGGATGGTAGCTACAATGAGCAGTTCTTC.

This clonotype came up a few times. The DNA of the CDR3 is TGCGCCAGCAGCTTGGAAGGTTATCTGGAGACCCAGTACTTC. Translating gives CASSLEGYLETQYF. This chain joins TRBV5-1 and TRBJ2-5; D is undetermined. V was clipped by 0 bases and J by 5 bases, with 11 bases between them. Germline V gene sequence: CDR1 SGHRS, CDR2 YFSETQ. This CDR3 region has 14 residues.

This rearrangement joins TRBV29-1 to TRBJ1-1, with D perhaps TRBD1 (5 bases). Between the trimmed V and J ends, which lost 4 bases and 0 bases, there was a span of 9 bases. Per the germline V gene, CDR1 is SQVTM and CDR2 is ANQGSEA. The CDR3 is 13 amino acids. CDR3 nucleotide sequence: TGCAGCGTTGCGCCACAGGTGAACACTGAAGCTTTCTTT. Translating it yields CSVAPQVNTEAFF.

CDR3 sequence: CASSIFSVSSYNEQFF. DNA for the CDR3: TGTGCCAGCAGCATATTTAGCGTCAGCTCCTACAATGAGCAGTTCTTC. The chain uses TRBV9 and TRBJ2-1, with a weak D call TRBD2 (5 bases). Trimming took 4 bases from V and 0 from J, leaving 14 bases between them. Germline CDR1 is SGDLS and CDR2 is YYNGEE. The CDR3 is 16 residues long.